The rows below give T cell receptor beta chains drawn from one sample of a study of cytomegalovirus exposure and HLA in healthy donors. TCRdb's copy holds only in-frame clones and misses some; the assay was immunoSEQ multiplex PCR. The table lists 65,000 to 90,000 clones, roughly 95% of them singletons. The specimen sequenced was PBMCs. The receptors shown here come from a man aged 18-30 years in good health and CMV-seronegative. Each CDR3 is given with its conserved first and last residue. D genes are given only for firm matches. Clone size, where shown, is once, few, many, or a class for clones that have expanded.

CDR3nt: TGTGCCAGCAGCTCCCCCCTCCGGGAGTACGAGCAGTACTTC; CDR3aa: CASSSPLREYEQYF; d_gene: .; abundance: .; j_gene: TRBJ2-7; v_gene: TRBV7-9
CDR3nt: TGTGCCAGCAGCCCTGAACCACACAGGGGGAATTCACCCCTCCACTTT; CDR3aa: CASSPEPHRGNSPLHF; d_gene: TRBD1; abundance: once; j_gene: TRBJ1-6; v_gene: TRBV14
CDR3nt: TGTGCCAGCAGCGCATACTTAAACACCATATATTTT; CDR3aa: CASSAYLNTIYF; d_gene: .; abundance: .; j_gene: TRBJ1-3; v_gene: TRBV9
CDR3nt: TGTGCCAGTAGCCTGGGAGGGCAGATGTATGGCTACACCTTC; CDR3aa: CASSLGGQMYGYTF; d_gene: .; abundance: .; j_gene: TRBJ1-2; v_gene: TRBV19
CDR3nt: TGCGCCAGCAGCTTCGACAGCACCGGGGAGCTGTTTTTT; CDR3aa: CASSFDSTGELFF; d_gene: .; abundance: .; j_gene: TRBJ2-2; v_gene: TRBV5-1
CDR3nt: TGTGCCAGCAGCGTATCGAACAGGGGGAACTATGGCTACACCTTC; CDR3aa: CASSVSNRGNYGYTF; d_gene: TRBD1; abundance: .; j_gene: TRBJ1-2; v_gene: TRBV9
CDR3nt: TGTGCCAGCTCACCTAGCTCCTACGAGCAGTACTTC; CDR3aa: CASSPSSYEQYF; d_gene: .; abundance: .; j_gene: TRBJ2-7; v_gene: TRBV18
CDR3nt: TGTGCCAGCAGCCTCGGGCAGGGGGATCAGCCCCAGCATTTT; CDR3aa: CASSLGQGDQPQHF; d_gene: TRBD1; abundance: once; j_gene: TRBJ1-5; v_gene: TRBV28
CDR3nt: TGTGCCAGCAGCTTACAGGGGGCGCTAGGTTACGAGCAGTACTTC; CDR3aa: CASSLQGALGYEQYF; d_gene: TRBD1; abundance: .; j_gene: TRBJ2-7; v_gene: TRBV5-6
CDR3nt: TGTGCCAGCACCGGACTAGCGGGGGGATCCGGGGAGCTGTTTTTT; CDR3aa: CASTGLAGGSGELFF; d_gene: TRBD2; abundance: .; j_gene: TRBJ2-2; v_gene: TRBV6-1
CDR3nt: TGCGCCAGCAGCTCAAATCTAGCGGGGGGACACCAAGAGACCCAGTACTTC; CDR3aa: CASSSNLAGGHQETQYF; d_gene: TRBD2; abundance: .; j_gene: TRBJ2-5; v_gene: TRBV5-1
CDR3nt: TGTGCCAGCAGCGTCGGGGGGGGCCGGAGCACAGATACGCAGTATTTT; CDR3aa: CASSVGGGRSTDTQYF; d_gene: TRBD2; abundance: .; j_gene: TRBJ2-3; v_gene: TRBV9
CDR3nt: TGTGCCTGGCTCAGCTATGGCTACACCTTC; CDR3aa: CAWLSYGYTF; d_gene: .; abundance: .; j_gene: TRBJ1-2; v_gene: TRBV30
CDR3nt: TGTGCCAGCAGTGAGCCTAGCGGGGAGACCCAGTACTTC; CDR3aa: CASSEPSGETQYF; d_gene: TRBD2; abundance: .; j_gene: TRBJ2-5; v_gene: TRBV2
CDR3nt: TGTGCCAGCAGCCAAGATCGCGGGACCCATGGCTACACCTTC; CDR3aa: CASSQDRGTHGYTF; d_gene: .; abundance: once; j_gene: TRBJ1-2; v_gene: TRBV4-2
CDR3nt: TGTGCCAGCAGTTACTTCTCCGGGGGAGGCCATCAGCCCCAGCATTTT; CDR3aa: CASSYFSGGGHQPQHF; d_gene: .; abundance: .; j_gene: TRBJ1-5; v_gene: TRBV6-6
CDR3nt: TGTGCCACCAAGGACATTTTTTCCTACGAGCAGTACTTC; CDR3aa: CATKDIFSYEQYF; d_gene: .; abundance: .; j_gene: TRBJ2-7; v_gene: TRBV28
CDR3nt: TGTGCCAGCAGCCCAGGGACAGGGGACCTACTCAGCTCTGGAAACACCATATATTTT; CDR3aa: CASSPGTGDLLSSGNTIYF; d_gene: TRBD1; abundance: .; j_gene: TRBJ1-3; v_gene: TRBV9
CDR3nt: TGTGCCAGCAGCTTGGTCGGCACAGATACGCAGTATTTT; CDR3aa: CASSLVGTDTQYF; d_gene: .; abundance: .; j_gene: TRBJ2-3; v_gene: TRBV5-6
CDR3nt: TGTGCCAGCAGTGAACAGAACAGGGCCCTCCACTTT; CDR3aa: CASSEQNRALHF; d_gene: .; abundance: few; j_gene: TRBJ1-6; v_gene: TRBV2
CDR3nt: TGTGCCTGGAGTGTTCGACGGGCTGAAGCTTTCTTT; CDR3aa: CAWSVRRAEAFF; d_gene: .; abundance: .; j_gene: TRBJ1-1; v_gene: TRBV30
CDR3nt: TGTGCCAGCAGCTTAGACCTAGGGGTCAGTGAAGCTTTCTTT; CDR3aa: CASSLDLGVSEAFF; d_gene: .; abundance: .; j_gene: TRBJ1-1; v_gene: TRBV11-2
CDR3nt: TGTGCCAGTGGACAGGGAAGTCAGTCTTACACCTTC; CDR3aa: CASGQGSQSYTF; d_gene: TRBD1; abundance: .; j_gene: TRBJ1-2; v_gene: TRBV19
CDR3nt: TGCGCCAGCAGCCAAGACCTAGCGGGGGGGCGGGCAGATACGCAGTATTTT; CDR3aa: CASSQDLAGGRADTQYF; d_gene: TRBD2; abundance: .; j_gene: TRBJ2-3; v_gene: TRBV4-1
CDR3nt: TGCAGCGTTGATGGCGGGAGCTCCTACAATGAGCAGTTCTTC; CDR3aa: CSVDGGSSYNEQFF; d_gene: TRBD2; abundance: .; j_gene: TRBJ2-1; v_gene: TRBV29-1
CDR3nt: TGTGCCAGCAGCTCTCCCGGCGGACTAGCGATCAATGGTGAGCAGTACTTC; CDR3aa: CASSSPGGLAINGEQYF; d_gene: TRBD2; abundance: .; j_gene: TRBJ2-7; v_gene: TRBV9
CDR3nt: TGTGCCAGCAGCTCCGCCCCTTTCCCAGGGGGCCTTTGGTATGGCTACACCTTC; CDR3aa: CASSSAPFPGGLWYGYTF; d_gene: TRBD1; abundance: .; j_gene: TRBJ1-2; v_gene: TRBV7-9
CDR3nt: TGTGCCAGCAAGAGGGAAGAGAACACTGAAGCTTTCTTT; CDR3aa: CASKREENTEAFF; d_gene: .; abundance: .; j_gene: TRBJ1-1; v_gene: TRBV2
CDR3nt: TGTGCCAGCAGTGAAGGGCAGGGGACCATTAAAGCTTTCTTT; CDR3aa: CASSEGQGTIKAFF; d_gene: .; abundance: once; j_gene: TRBJ1-1; v_gene: TRBV2